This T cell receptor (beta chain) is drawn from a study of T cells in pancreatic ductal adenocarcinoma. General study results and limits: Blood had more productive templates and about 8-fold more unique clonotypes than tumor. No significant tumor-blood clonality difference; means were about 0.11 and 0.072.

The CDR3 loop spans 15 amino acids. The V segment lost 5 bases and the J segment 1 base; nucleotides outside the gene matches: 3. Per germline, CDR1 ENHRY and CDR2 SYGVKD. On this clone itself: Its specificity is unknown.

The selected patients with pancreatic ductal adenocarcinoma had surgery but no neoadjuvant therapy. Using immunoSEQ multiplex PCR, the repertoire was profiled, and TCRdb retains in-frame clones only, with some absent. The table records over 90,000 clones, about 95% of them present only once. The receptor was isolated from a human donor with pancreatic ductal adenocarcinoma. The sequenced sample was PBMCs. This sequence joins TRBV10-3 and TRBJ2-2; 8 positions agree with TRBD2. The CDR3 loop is CAISYGRENTGELFF. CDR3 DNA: TGTGCCATCAGTTACGGGAGGGAGAACACCGGGGAGCTGTTTTTT.